The 4 T cell receptor beta chains below were found in one sample sequenced in a study of blood T cells in healthy people across ages. Primed by a sample-barcoded 5' primer and a J-beta primer mix, a second PCR proceeded for 7 to 11 cycles. TCRdb re-called the 5' RACE reads with MiXCR, one entry per CDR3 protein. The sample records approximately 800,000 distinct CDR3 sequences, around 25% being singletons. The same data also went into a second study, on T cells of mothers and their children.

The material sequenced was blood. These receptors all stem from a boy between 10 and 17 years old in good health.

This chain joins TRBV9 and TRBJ2-2; D remains unclear. Trimming removed 0 bases from V and 9 bases from J, with 9 bases in between. This CDR3 comprises 13 residues. Germline CDR1 and CDR2: SGDLS and YYNGEE. CDR3 loop: CASSVDWVRELFF. The DNA of the CDR3 is TGTGCCAGCAGCGTAGATTGGGTCAGGGAGCTGTTTTTT.

This chain connects TRBV12-3 or TRBV12-4 to TRBJ1-2, with D maybe TRBD1 (5 bases). The CDR3 is 10 amino acids. Trimming cost V 6 bases and J 6 bases, with 5 bases left between them. CDR3: CASRTDGYTF. The CDR3 DNA reads TGTGCCAGCAGGACAGATGGCTACACCTTC.

J is TRBJ2-3 and V is TRBV2, with TRBD2 matching over 9 bases. After removal of 8 bases from V and 1 base from J, the junction contained 10 bases not matched to a gene. Germline CDR1 and CDR2: SNHLY and FYNNEI. This CDR3 has 16 amino acids. The CDR3 DNA follows: TGTGCCAGCGCTTCTAGCGGGGCTCTCGGCACAGATACGCAGTATTTT. It encodes CASASSGALGTDTQYF.

This chain links TRBV7-9 with TRBJ2-2; TRBD1 or TRBD2 may be the D gene (6 bases each). The CDR3 extends over 15 amino acids. V was cut by 5 bases and J by 5 bases, with 15 bases left in between. Germline V lookup: CDR1 SEHNR, CDR2 FQNEAQ (reference sequence). The CDR3 here is CASSPKEGTTGELFF. The DNA for the CDR3 is TGTGCCAGCAGCCCTAAGGAGGGGACAACCGGGGAGCTGTTTTTT.